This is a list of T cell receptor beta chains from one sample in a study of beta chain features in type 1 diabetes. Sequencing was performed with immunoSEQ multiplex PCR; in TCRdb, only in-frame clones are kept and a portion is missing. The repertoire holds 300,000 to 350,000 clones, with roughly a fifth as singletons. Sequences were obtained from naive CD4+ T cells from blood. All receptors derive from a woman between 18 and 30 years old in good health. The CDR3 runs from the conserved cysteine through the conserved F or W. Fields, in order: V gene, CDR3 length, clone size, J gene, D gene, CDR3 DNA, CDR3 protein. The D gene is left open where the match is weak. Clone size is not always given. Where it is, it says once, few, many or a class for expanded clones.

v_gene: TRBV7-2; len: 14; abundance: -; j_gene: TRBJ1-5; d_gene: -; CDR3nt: TGTGCCAGCAGCCATCCAGGTGAGCATCAGCCCCAGCATTTT; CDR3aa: CASSHPGEHQPQHF
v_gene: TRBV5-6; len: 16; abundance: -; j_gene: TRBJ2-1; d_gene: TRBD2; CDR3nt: TGTGCCAGCAGCTCTATTAGGCGGGGGGCTACCAATGAGCAGTTCTTC; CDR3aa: CASSSIRRGATNEQFF
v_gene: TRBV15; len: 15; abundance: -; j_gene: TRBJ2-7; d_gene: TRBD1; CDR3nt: TGTGCCACCAGCAGAGATGGACAGGGGGCCTACGAGCAGTACTTC; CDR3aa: CATSRDGQGAYEQYF
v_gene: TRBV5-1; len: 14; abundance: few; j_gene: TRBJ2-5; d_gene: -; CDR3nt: TGCGCCAGCAGCGCACAGGGTGGCCAAGAGACCCAGTACTTC; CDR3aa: CASSAQGGQETQYF
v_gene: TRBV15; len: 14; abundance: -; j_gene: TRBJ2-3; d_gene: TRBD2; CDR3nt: TGTGCCACCAGCAGAAGGACTAGCGGAGATACGCAGTATTTT; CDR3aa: CATSRRTSGDTQYF
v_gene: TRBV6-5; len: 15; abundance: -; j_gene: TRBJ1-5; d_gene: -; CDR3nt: TGTGCCAGCAGTTACTCGGGAGTTAGCAATCAGCCCCAGCATTTT; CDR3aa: CASSYSGVSNQPQHF
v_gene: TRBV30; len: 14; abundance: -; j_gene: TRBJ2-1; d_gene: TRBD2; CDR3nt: TGTGCCTGGAGTGGCGGGAGGTCTTCCAATGAGCAGTTCTTC; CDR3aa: CAWSGGRSSNEQFF
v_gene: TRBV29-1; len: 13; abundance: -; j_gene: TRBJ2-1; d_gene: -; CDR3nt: TGCAGCGTTGTTACAGGTATTCGCGATGAGCAGTTCTTC; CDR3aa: CSVVTGIRDEQFF
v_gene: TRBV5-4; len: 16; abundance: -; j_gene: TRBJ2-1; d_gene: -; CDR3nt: TGTGCCAGCAGCTTCGGCCCCTATAGGTCCGGAGATGAGCAGTTCTTC; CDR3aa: CASSFGPYRSGDEQFF
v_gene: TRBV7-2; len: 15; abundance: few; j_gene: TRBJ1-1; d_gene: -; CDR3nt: TGTGCCAGCAGCTTAAACTTGGGGGGGAACACTGAAGCTTTCTTT; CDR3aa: CASSLNLGGNTEAFF
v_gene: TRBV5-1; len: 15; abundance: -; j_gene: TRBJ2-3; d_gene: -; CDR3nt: TGCGCCAGCAGCTCGATGACAGTGAGCACAGATACGCAGTATTTT; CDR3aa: CASSSMTVSTDTQYF
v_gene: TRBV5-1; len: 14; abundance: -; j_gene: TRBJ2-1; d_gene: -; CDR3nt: TGCGCCAGCAGCTTGGGGACTACCCTCAATGAGCAGTTCTTC; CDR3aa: CASSLGTTLNEQFF
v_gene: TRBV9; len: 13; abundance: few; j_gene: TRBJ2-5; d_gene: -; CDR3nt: TGTGCCAGCAGCCCTGTCTCGGGAGAGACCCAGTACTTC; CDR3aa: CASSPVSGETQYF
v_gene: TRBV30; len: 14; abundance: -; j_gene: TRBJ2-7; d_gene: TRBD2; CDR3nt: TGTGCCTGGAGTGAGGGCGGGAGCGCCTACGAGCAGTACTTC; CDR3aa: CAWSEGGSAYEQYF
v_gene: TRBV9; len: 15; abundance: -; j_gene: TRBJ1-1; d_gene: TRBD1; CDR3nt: TGTGCCAGCAGCGCCAGGGGACAGGGGAACACTGAAGCTTTCTTT; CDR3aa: CASSARGQGNTEAFF
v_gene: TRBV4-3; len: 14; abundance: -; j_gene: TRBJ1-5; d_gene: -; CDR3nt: TGCGCCAGCAGCACGGGACAACGAAATGAGCCCCAGCATTTT; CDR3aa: CASSTGQRNEPQHF
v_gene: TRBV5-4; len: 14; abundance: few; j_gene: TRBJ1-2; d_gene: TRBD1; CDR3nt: TGTGCCAGCAGCTTGGACAGGGGAAGTGGCGGCTACACCTTC; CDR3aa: CASSLDRGSGGYTF
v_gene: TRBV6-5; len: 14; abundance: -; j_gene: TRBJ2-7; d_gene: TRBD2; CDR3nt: TGTGCCAGCAGCCCGATGCGGGGGGGCATCGAGCAGTACTTC; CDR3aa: CASSPMRGGIEQYF
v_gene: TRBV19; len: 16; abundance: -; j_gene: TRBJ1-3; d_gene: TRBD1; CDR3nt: TGTGCCAGTAGTGCCTCCGGGACAGACTCTGGAAACACCATATATTTT; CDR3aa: CASSASGTDSGNTIYF
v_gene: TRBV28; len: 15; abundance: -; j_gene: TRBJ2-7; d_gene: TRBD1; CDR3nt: TGTGCCAGCAGCCTTGGACAGGGGGCGTTGGAAGGGCAGTACTTC; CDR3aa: CASSLGQGALEGQYF
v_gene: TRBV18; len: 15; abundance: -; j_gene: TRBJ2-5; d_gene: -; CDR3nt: TGTGCCAGCTCACCACGGCGGCTAGATCAAGAGACCCAGTACTTC; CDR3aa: CASSPRRLDQETQYF
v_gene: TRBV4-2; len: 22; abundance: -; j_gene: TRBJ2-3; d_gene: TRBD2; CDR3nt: TGTGCCAGCAGCCAAGAAGGTCGCCCCGGACTAGCGGGGGCCGGGGTCACAGATACGCAGTATTTT; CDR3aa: CASSQEGRPGLAGAGVTDTQYF
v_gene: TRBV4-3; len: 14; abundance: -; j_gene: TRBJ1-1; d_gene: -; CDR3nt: TGCGCCAGCAGCCAAGACAGATTGAACACTGAAGCTTTCTTT; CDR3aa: CASSQDRLNTEAFF
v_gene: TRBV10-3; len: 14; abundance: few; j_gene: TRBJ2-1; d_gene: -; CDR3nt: TGTGCCATCAGGCTTTCTCGGGAGAGCAATGAGCAGTTCTTC; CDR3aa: CAIRLSRESNEQFF
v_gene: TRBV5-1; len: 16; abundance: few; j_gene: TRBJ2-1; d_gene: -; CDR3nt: TGCGCCAGCAGCTTGTCGGCGGGCCTCTCCTACAATGAGCAGTTCTTC; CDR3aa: CASSLSAGLSYNEQFF
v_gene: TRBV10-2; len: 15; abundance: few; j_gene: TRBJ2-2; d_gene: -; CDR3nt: TGCGCCACCTTTCGAGGGCTAGCGAACACCGGGGAGCTGTTTTTT; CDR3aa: CATFRGLANTGELFF
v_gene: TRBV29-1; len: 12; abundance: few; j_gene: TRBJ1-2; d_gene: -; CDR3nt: TGCAGCGCCAGGGGCGCCAACTATGGCTACACCTTC; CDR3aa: CSARGANYGYTF
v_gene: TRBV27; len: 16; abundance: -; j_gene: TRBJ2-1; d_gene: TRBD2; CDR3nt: TGTGCCAGCAGTTCAAGACTAGCGGGGCGCTACAATGAGCAGTTCTTC; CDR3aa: CASSSRLAGRYNEQFF
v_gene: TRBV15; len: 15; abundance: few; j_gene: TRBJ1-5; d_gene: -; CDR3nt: TGTGCCACCAGCATCTTTAGGGGGAGCAATCAGCCCCAGCATTTT; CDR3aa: CATSIFRGSNQPQHF
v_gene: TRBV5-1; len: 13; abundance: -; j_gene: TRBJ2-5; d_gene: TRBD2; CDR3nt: TGCGCCAGCAGCCCGGGACTAGCGGGGGGCCCGTACTTC; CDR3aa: CASSPGLAGGPYF
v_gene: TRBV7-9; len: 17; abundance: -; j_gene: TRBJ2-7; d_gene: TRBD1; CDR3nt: TGTGCCAGCAGCTTAAATCCGGTGGGGACAGGGAAGTACGAGCAGTACTTC; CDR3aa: CASSLNPVGTGKYEQYF
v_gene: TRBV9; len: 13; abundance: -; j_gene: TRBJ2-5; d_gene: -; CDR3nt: TGTGCCAGCAGCCGCCGGGTCCAAGAGACCCAGTACTTC; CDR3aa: CASSRRVQETQYF
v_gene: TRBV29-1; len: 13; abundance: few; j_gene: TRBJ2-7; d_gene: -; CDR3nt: TGCAGCGCTTCACAGAGATACTCCTACGAGCAGTACTTC; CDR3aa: CSASQRYSYEQYF
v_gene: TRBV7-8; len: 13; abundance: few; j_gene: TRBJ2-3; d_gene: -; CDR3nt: TGTGCCAGCAGCTTAGTAGCTGTAGATACGCAGTATTTT; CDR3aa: CASSLVAVDTQYF
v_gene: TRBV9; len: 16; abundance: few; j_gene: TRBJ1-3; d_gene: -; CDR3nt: TGTGCCAGCAGCCCTGGGGCTCCTCACTCTGGAAACACCATATATTTT; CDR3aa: CASSPGAPHSGNTIYF
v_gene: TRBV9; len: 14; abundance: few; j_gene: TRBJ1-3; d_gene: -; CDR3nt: TGTGCCAGCAGCGTAGTCCTTACGGGGACTCCCATATATTTT; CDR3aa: CASSVVLTGTPIYF
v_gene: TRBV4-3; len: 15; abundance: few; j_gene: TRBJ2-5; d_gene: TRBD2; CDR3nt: TGCGCCAGCAGCCAAGGGAGCGGGGGACGGGAGACCCAGTACTTC; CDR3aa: CASSQGSGGRETQYF
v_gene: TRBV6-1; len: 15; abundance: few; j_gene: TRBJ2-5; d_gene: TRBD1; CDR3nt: TGTGCCAGCAGTGTACAGGGGGCGTTCCAAGAGACCCAGTACTTC; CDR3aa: CASSVQGAFQETQYF
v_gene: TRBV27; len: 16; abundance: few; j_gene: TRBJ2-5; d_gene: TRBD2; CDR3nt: TGTGCCAGCAGTTCACCCTCTCGCAGCGGGAGTAAGACCCAGTACTTC; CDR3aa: CASSSPSRSGSKTQYF
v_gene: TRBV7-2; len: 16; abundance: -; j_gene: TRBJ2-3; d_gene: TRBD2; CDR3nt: TGTGCCAGCAGCACCCAAGCGGGAGGGTATACAGATACGCAGTATTTT; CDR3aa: CASSTQAGGYTDTQYF
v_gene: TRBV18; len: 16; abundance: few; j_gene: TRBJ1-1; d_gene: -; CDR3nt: TGTGCCAGCTCACCTTTTCAGACAGGAGCAAACACTGAAGCTTTCTTT; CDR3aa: CASSPFQTGANTEAFF
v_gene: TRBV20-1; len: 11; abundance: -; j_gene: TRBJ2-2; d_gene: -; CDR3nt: TGCAGTGCCTCCGGGGGAGGGGAGCTGTTTTTT; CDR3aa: CSASGGGELFF
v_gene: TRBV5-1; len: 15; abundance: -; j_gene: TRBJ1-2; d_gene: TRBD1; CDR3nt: TGCGCCAGCAGCTTGGTAGACAGGGGGCGAAATGGCTACACCTTC; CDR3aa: CASSLVDRGRNGYTF
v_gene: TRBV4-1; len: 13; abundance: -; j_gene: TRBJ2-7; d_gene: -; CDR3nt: TGCGCCAGCTCCAGCAGCGTGTCCTACGAGCAGTACTTC; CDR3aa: CASSSSVSYEQYF
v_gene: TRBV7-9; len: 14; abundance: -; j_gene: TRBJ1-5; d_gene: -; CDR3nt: TGTGCCAGCAGCTTCGGGGGGCCGGTTCAGCCCCAGCATTTT; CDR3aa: CASSFGGPVQPQHF
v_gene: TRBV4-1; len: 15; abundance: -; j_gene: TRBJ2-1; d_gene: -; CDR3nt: TGCGCCAGCAGCCCGGCTCGCGGGGCCCCCAATGAGCAGTTCTTC; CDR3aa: CASSPARGAPNEQFF